The following is a TCR beta chain sequence with its context. No antigen is known for it. The sample holds no much larger clone one base away, and base qualities are not on file. This record belongs to a study of blood T cell repertoires in COVID-19 (dated by TCRdb to the early 2020s). Study-wide context: Samples from collaborators originated in the United States, Italy and Spain and spanned both the acute and convalescent phases of COVID-19. The material from the prospective study consisted of cDNA or gDNA derived from T cells, B-cell-depleted T cells, or PBMCs. Deeply sampled blood TCRbeta repertoires from subjects exposed to, actively infected with, or recovered from COVID-19 were included in the dataset. The repertoires were released in a freely available public database meant as a resource for research on the immune response to SARS-CoV-2. The samples were drawn from two sources: the first 160 participants of the ongoing ImmuneRACE study, and over 950 subjects contributed by 6 global collaborators. Sample metadata almost always included a de-identified subject ID, COVID-19 status, age in years and sex. Where available, HLA class I and class II types were obtained from metadata supplied by the sample provider rather than from assay-based typing. Study-level results and caveats: The quantity of clinical and demographic metadata differed by source and by participant and was supplied without curation.

One collaborating source in Seattle enrolled patients during active infection and followed them longitudinally through the course of disease. Whole blood was collected in K2EDTA tubes by collaborating institutions according to the institutions' own protocols. For TCRbeta analysis, collaborator samples were shipped as frozen whole blood, as isolated PBMCs, or as DNA extracted from either sample type. The immunoSEQ Assay, a bias-controlled multiplex PCR, was used to amplify TCRbeta CDR3 regions from genomic DNA. Per the authors' processing: The number of nucleated cells in each sample was estimated from the amplification of reference gene primers within the assay. To quantify the absolute abundance of each unique TCRbeta CDR3 rearrangement, sequence reads were collapsed and filtered. For each sample, productive Simpson clonality was calculated as the square root of Simpson's diversity index over productive rearrangements. TCRdb holds this immuneACCESS table with in-frame rearrangements only. Some clones are missing; in checked studies, unresolved V genes explain under half, and the rest has no known cause. V and J calls and clone size come straight from that table; D and trimming were deduced from the DNA. The sample yields under 300,000 clones; 75% to 90% were counted once. The ten largest clones capture about 12% of the sample.

The germline V gene provides CDR1 SQVTM and CDR2 ANQGSEA. V loses 3 bases, J loses 0 bases, and the germline ends lie 8 bases apart. Counted from cysteine to phenylalanine, this CDR3 has 13 amino acids. Only the CDR3 part of the read is kept: 39 bases, read in frame from the first base. The sequence was obtained from a woman aged 70-85 years with COVID-19, enrolled during active disease. Input material: peripheral blood. Recombination connected TRBV29-1 to TRBJ1-1; perhaps TRBD1 is the D gene, with 5 bases matching. In nucleotide form, the sequence is TGCAGCGTTGAGCGGGGACTGAACACTGAAGCTTTCTTT. Its amino acids are CSVERGLNTEAFF. This CDR3, with the reference TRBV29-1 and TRBJ1-1 proteins standing in past its ends, gives the full variable domain SAVISQKPSRDICQRGTSLTIQCQVDSQVTMMFWYRQQPGQSLTLIATANQGSEATYESGFVIDKFPISRPNLTFSTLTVSNMSPEDSSIYLCSVERGLNTEAFFGQGTRLTVV.